The clone carrying this TCR beta chain has just a few counts. Antigen specificity is unknown. The record originates from a study of cytomegalovirus exposure and HLA in healthy donors. Per the germline V gene, CDR1 is LNHDA and CDR2 is SQIVND (reference sequence). CDR3 length equals 19 residues. The ends lost 5 bases at V and 4 bases at J; junction bases unmatched: 17. The PCR contained 60 Vbeta and 13 Jbeta primers. TCRdb's copy holds only in-frame clones and misses some; the assay was immunoSEQ multiplex PCR. The sample shows 200,000 to 250,000 clones, 76% of them seen only once. Notes on the study in general: Follow-up analysis found HLA locus-dependent TCR association rates, highest for DRB1 and lowest for HLA-C. There was a cluster of highly shared sequence variants that was likely a sequencing artifact.

The chain links TRBV19 to TRBJ2-5; 12 bases line up with TRBD1. The sequenced material came from PBMCs. This clonotype was sampled from a man between 18 and 29 years old in good health and CMV-seronegative. As DNA, the CDR3 is TGTGCCAGTAGTGTTCACCCACCGGGACAGGGGGCGCGGGGAGAGACCCAGTACTTC. It encodes CASSVHPPGQGARGETQYF.